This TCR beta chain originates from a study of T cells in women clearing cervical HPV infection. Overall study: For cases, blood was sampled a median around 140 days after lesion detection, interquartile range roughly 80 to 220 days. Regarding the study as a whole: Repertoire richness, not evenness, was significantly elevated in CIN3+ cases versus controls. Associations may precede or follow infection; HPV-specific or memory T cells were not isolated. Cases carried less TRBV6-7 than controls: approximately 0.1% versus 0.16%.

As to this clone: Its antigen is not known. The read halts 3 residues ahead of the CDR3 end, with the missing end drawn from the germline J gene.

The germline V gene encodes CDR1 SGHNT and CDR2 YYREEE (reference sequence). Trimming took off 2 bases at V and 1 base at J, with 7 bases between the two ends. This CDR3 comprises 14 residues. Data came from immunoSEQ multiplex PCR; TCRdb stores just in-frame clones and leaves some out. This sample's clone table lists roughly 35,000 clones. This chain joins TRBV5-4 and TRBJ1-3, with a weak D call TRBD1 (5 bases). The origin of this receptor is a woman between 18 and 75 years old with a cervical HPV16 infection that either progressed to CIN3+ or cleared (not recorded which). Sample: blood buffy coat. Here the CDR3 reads CASSFTGSGNTIYF. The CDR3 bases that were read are TGTGCCAGCAGCTTTACAGGATCTGGAAACACC. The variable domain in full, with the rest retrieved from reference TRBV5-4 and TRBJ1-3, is ETGVTQSPTHLIKTRGQQVTLRCSSQSGHNTVSWYQQALGQGPQFIFQYYREEENGRGNFPPRFSGLQFPNYSSELNVNALELDDSALYLCASSFTGSGNTIYFGEGSWLTVV.